This T cell receptor (beta chain) is drawn from a study of CD8 T cells in ankylosing spondylitis. Study-level results: Relatively scarce in peripheral blood, disease-linked clones were CD8+. A TCR beta motif of roughly 8 highly homologous variants appeared characteristic of ankylosing spondylitis blood. Significantly higher representation of disease-linked clones was reported for matched ankylosing spondylitis synovial fluid.

Quantitative 5'-RACE with molecular barcodes produced the TCR beta libraries. TCRdb redid the calling of the 5' RACE reads with MiXCR, one entry per CDR3 protein. The repertoire holds 250,000 to 400,000 distinct CDR3 sequences, with approximately 10% as singletons. This clonotype has just a few counts. The antigen is not known. The clonotype originates from a female donor with ankylosing spondylitis or in good health (not recorded which). The specimen was blood, either unsorted or a sorted T cell fraction (not recorded which).

In DNA, the CDR3 is TGCGCCAGCAGCCAAAATACCGCTCAGGGTGGAAATACGCAGTATTTT. Protein product: CASSQNTAQGGNTQYF. The chain combines TRBV4-3 with TRBJ2-3; TRBD1 is a possible D gene (5 bases). Deletions cut 2 bases from V and 7 bases from J, with 19 bases between. CDR3 length equals 16 residues. Germline-derived CDR1 and CDR2 are LGHNA and YSLEER.